This T cell receptor beta chain is from a study of cytomegalovirus exposure and HLA in healthy donors. This CDR3 contains 15 residues. Germline V gene sequence: CDR1 SGHVS, CDR2 FNYEAQ. The method was immunoSEQ multiplex PCR; TCRdb's version includes in-frame clones alone and lacks a portion of them. This sample carries about 140,000 clones, 94% of them seen once, and the ten largest clones take 1.5% to 2%. Worth noting for this clone: The germline gene is not matched at one end of the junction; a read error may be the cause.

The sample was PBMCs. This chain links TRBV7-6 with TRBJ2-5; D unclear. The receptor comes from a man younger than 35 in good health and CMV-seropositive. Here the CDR3 DNA reads TGTGCCAGCAGCTCCCATCAAGATGGAGTAGAGGCCCAGTACTTC. It specifies CASSSHQDGVEAQYF.